The present T cell receptor beta chain was sequenced within a study of T cells in Graves' hyperthyroidism and ophthalmopathy. Ophthalmopathy patients had Clinical Activity Score at least 3, NOSPECS grade at least 4, duration under 3 months. PBMCs were collected from a roughly 9.7 ml volume of fresh peripheral blood. This clonotype was counted between two and nine times. Antigen unknown. Broader study findings: Most clonotypes expanded in thyroid above 0.001 were likewise present in blood. It was a median about 6 months before onset that the model predicted ophthalmopathy.

RNA transcripts gave rise to amplified TCR beta CDR3 regions. The HTBI set primed first-round TCR CDR3 RT-PCR. TCRdb re-called the multiplex PCR reads through MiXCR, storing one row per CDR3 protein. The repertoire holds about 640,000 distinct CDR3 sequences, with less than 25% as singletons. The CDR3 contains 13 residues. Trimming took off 5 bases at V and 4 bases at J, with 11 bases between the two ends. The germline gives CDR1 SGHAT, CDR2 FQDESV (reference sequence). The sample taken for sequencing was blood. The chain links TRBV11-1 to TRBJ1-1; the D gene is possibly TRBD1 (5 bases). The clonotype originates from a man aged 30 to 45 with Graves' ophthalmopathy. The CDR3 sequence: CASSRHGGTEAFF. The CDR3 DNA reads as TGTGCCAGCAGCAGGCATGGGGGCACTGAAGCTTTCTTT.